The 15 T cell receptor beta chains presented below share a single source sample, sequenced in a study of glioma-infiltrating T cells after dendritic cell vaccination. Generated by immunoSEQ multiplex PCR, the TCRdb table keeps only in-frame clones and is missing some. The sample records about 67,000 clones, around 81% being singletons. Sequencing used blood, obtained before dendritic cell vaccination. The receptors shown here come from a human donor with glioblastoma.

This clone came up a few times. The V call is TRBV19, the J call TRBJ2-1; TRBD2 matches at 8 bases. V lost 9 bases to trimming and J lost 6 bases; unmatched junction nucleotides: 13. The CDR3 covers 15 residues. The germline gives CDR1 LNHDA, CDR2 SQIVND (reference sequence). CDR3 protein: CASLPGAGGPNEQFF. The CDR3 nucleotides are TGTGCCAGCCTCCCGGGCGCGGGGGGCCCCAATGAGCAGTTCTTC.

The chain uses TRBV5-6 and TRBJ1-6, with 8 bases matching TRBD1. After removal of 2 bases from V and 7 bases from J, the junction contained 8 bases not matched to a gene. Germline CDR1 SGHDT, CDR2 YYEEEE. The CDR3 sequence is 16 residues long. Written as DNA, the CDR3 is TGTGCCAGCAGCTTTGGACAGGGTAATATCAATTCACCCCTCCACTTT. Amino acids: CASSFGQGNINSPLHF.

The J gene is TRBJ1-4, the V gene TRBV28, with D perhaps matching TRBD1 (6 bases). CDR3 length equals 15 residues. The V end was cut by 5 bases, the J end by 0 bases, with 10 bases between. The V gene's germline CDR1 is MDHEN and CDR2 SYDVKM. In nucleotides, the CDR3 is TGTGCCAGCAGTGAGTCAGGGGCAACTAATGAAAAACTGTTTTTT. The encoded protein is CASSESGATNEKLFF.

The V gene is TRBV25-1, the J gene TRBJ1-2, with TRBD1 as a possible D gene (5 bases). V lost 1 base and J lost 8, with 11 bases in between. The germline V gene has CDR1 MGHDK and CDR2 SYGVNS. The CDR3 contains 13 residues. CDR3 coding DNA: TGTGCCAGCAGTGAATCGGGGGAGGGAGGCTACACCTTC. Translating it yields CASSESGEGGYTF.

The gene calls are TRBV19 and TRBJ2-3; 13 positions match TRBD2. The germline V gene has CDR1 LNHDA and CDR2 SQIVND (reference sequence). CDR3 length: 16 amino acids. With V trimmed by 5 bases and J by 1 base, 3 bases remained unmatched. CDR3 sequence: CASSGGTSGGTDTQYF. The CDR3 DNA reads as TGTGCCAGTAGTGGGGGGACTAGCGGGGGCACAGATACGCAGTATTTT. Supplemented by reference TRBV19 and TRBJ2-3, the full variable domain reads DGGITQSPKYLFRKEGQNVTLSCEQNLNHDAMYWYRQDPGQGLRLIYYSQIVNDFQKGDIAEGYSVSREKKESFPLTVTSAQKNPTAFYLCASSGGTSGGTDTQYFGPGTRLTVL.

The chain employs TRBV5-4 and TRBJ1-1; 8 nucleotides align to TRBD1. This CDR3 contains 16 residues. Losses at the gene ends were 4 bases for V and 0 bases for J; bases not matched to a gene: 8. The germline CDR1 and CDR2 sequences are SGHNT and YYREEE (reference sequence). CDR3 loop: CASSIGQGTMNTEAFF. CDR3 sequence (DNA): TGTGCCAGCAGCATAGGACAGGGTACCATGAACACTGAAGCTTTCTTT.

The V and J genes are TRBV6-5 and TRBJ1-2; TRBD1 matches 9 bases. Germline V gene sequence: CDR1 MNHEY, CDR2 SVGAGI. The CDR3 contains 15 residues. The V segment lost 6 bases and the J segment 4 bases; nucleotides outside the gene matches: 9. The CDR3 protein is CASSPEQGAVYGYTF. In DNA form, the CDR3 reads TGTGCCAGCAGCCCAGAACAGGGGGCCGTCTATGGCTACACCTTC.

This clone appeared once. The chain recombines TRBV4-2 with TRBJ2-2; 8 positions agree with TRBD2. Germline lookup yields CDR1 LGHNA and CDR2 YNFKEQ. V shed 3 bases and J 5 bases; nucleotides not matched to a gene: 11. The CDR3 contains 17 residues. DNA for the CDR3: TGTGCCAGCAGCCATTCAATTAGCGGGGAGGTAACCGGGGAGCTGTTTTTT. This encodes CASSHSISGEVTGELFF.

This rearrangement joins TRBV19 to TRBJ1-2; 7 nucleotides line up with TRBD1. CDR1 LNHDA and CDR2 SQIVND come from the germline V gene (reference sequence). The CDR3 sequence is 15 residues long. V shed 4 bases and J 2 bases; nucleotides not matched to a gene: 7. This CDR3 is CASSSPGQRNYGYTF. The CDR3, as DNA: TGTGCCAGTAGTAGTCCGGGACAGAGAAACTATGGCTACACCTTC.

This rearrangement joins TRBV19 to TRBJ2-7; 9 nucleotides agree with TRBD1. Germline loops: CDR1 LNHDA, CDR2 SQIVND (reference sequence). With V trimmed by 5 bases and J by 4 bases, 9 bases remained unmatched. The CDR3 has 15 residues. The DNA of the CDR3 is TGTGCCAGTAGTCTCAGGACAGGGGCCGGATACGAGCAGTACTTC. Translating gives CASSLRTGAGYEQYF. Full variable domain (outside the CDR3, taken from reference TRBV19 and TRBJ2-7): DGGITQSPKYLFRKEGQNVTLSCEQNLNHDAMYWYRQDPGQGLRLIYYSQIVNDFQKGDIAEGYSVSREKKESFPLTVTSAQKNPTAFYLCASSLRTGAGYEQYFGPGTRLTVT.

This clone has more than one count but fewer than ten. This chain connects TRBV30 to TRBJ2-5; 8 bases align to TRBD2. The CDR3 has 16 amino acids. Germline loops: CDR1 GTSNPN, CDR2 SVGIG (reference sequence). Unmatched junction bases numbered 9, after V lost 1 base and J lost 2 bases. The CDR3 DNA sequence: TGTGCCTGGAGTGCCTCGACTGGCGGGGGGCAAGAGACCCAGTACTTC. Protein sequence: CAWSASTGGGQETQYF.

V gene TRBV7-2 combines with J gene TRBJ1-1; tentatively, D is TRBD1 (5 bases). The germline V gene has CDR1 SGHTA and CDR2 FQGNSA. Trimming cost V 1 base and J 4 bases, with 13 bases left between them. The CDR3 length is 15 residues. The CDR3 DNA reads TGTGCCAGCAGCTTAGACACAGGCCGCCCCACTGAAGCTTTCTTT. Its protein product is CASSLDTGRPTEAFF. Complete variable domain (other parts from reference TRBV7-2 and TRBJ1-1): GAGVSQSPSNKVTEKGKDVELRCDPISGHTALYWYRQSLGQGLEFLIYFQGNSAPDKSGLPSDRFSAERTGGSVSTLTIQRTQQEDSAVYLCASSLDTGRPTEAFFGQGTRLTVV.

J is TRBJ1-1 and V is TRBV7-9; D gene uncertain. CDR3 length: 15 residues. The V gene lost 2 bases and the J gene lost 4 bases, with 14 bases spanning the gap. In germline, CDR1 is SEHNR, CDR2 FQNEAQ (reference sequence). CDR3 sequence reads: CASSLKRRLGTEAFF. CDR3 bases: TGTGCCAGCAGCTTAAAGCGTCGGCTGGGCACTGAAGCTTTCTTT.

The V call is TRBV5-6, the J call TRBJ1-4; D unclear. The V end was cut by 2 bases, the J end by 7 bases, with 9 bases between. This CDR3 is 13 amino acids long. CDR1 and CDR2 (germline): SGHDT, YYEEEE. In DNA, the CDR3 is TGTGCCAGCAGCTTATGGGGAGGTGAAAAACTGTTTTTT. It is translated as CASSLWGGEKLFF.

CDR3 sequence reads: CASSAETSGGTDTQYF. CDR3 bases: TGTGCCAGCAGCGCGGAGACTAGCGGGGGTACAGATACGCAGTATTTT. The V call is TRBV11-3, the J call TRBJ2-3; 12 positions agree with TRBD2. CDR1 and CDR2 (germline): SGHNT, YENEEA. The CDR3 has 16 residues. J lost 3 bases, V lost 5 bases, and 6 bases had no gene match.